This T cell receptor (beta chain) was sequenced during a study of vaccination effects on CD4 cells after COVID-19. Study-level information: The median interval between the second dose and post-vaccine sampling was 72 days.

Worth noting for this clone: The antigen is undetermined.

TCRdb's copy holds only in-frame clones and misses some; the assay was immunoSEQ multiplex PCR. This table holds approximately 17,000 clones, roughly 68% found once. Antigen-specific CD4+ T cells were expanded with viral peptide pools in the ViraFEST assay before sequencing. Once cultured for 10 days, the cells underwent separation to obtain CD4+ T cells. All participants had two doses of either the BNT162b2 or mRNA-1273 vaccine. On days 3 and 7, fresh IL-2 medium replaced half the medium. The CDR3 is 15 amino acids. Germline assignment: CDR1 KGHSH and CDR2 LQKENI. V was clipped by 0 bases and J by 2 bases, with 7 bases between them.

This rearrangement joins TRBV18 to TRBJ2-2, with no clear D. This clonotype was sampled from a human donor who received a COVID-19 vaccine. The sample consisted of CD4+ T cells from PBMCs cultured with SARS-CoV-2 spike peptides, taken after COVID-19 vaccination. The chain's CDR3 is CASSPPGSNTGELFF. CDR3 sequence (DNA): TGTGCCAGCTCACCACCGGGCAGTAACACCGGGGAGCTGTTTTTT.